The 26 T cell receptor beta chains presented below share a single source sample, sequenced in a study of T-cell reconstitution after alpha-beta-depleted transplantation in children. Library preparation (for TCRbeta) was performed with unique molecular identifiers. TCRdb recomputed calls from the PCR reads with MiXCR, one row per CDR3 protein. The data hold about 500,000 distinct CDR3 sequences, with 30% to 35% observed a single time. The sequencing here drew on PBMCs from the stem cell graft donor, taken from the stem cell graft. The receptors were sampled from a human donor who donated a stem cell graft to a child with aplastic anemia.

This clonotype has only a few counts. V is TRBV27 and J is TRBJ1-4, with 7 bases matching TRBD1. The CDR3 is 15 residues long. The trim removed 2 bases at V and 8 bases at J, leaving 8 bases unmatched. CDR1 is MNHEY and CDR2 is SMNVEV in the germline V gene (reference sequence). As DNA, the CDR3 is TGTGCCAGCAGTTTAGATGGGACAGTAAAAGAAAAACTGTTTTTT. Translation gives CASSLDGTVKEKLFF. The complete variable domain, with remaining parts taken from reference TRBV27 and TRBJ1-4, reads EAQVTQNPRYLITVTGKKLTVTCSQNMNHEYMSWYRQDPGLGLRQIYYSMNVEVTDKGDVPEGYKVSRKEKRNFPLILESPSPNQTSLYFCASSLDGTVKEKLFFGSGTQLSVL.

V is TRBV5-1 and J is TRBJ2-5, with 10 bases aligning to TRBD2. The junction had 6 bases not matched to a gene; V was cut back by 4 bases and J by 9 bases. This CDR3 has 13 residues. From germline, CDR1 is SGHRS and CDR2 YFSETQ. CDR3 DNA: TGCGCCAGCAGCATTACTAGCGGGGCCTCCCAGTACTTC. Amino acids: CASSITSGASQYF.

The V call is TRBV6-1, the J call TRBJ2-4; D may be TRBD2 (5 bases). Deletions cut 8 bases from V and 1 base from J, with 9 bases between. Germline assignment: CDR1 MNHNS and CDR2 SASEGT. This CDR3 has 13 residues. CDR3 nucleotides: TGTGCCAGCCGGGGAGTGGCCAAAAACATTCAGTACTTC. Amino acids: CASRGVAKNIQYF.

The chain links TRBV7-2 to TRBJ1-2; D gene uncertain. Trimming removed 1 base at V and 6 bases at J, with 6 bases between. The CDR3 totals 12 residues. Germline V gene lookup returns CDR1 SGHTA and CDR2 FQGNSA. The CDR3 region is CASSLDGDGYTF. CDR3 sequence (DNA): TGTGCCAGCAGCTTAGACGGGGATGGCTACACCTTC.

This rearrangement joins TRBV12-3 or TRBV12-4 to TRBJ1-1, with D perhaps TRBD1 (5 bases). V was clipped by 5 bases and J by 1 base, with 11 bases between them. The CDR3 has 14 amino acids. As DNA, the CDR3 is TGTGCCAGCAGTGAACGGGGGTCGAACACTGAAGCTTTCTTT. This translates into CASSERGSNTEAFF.

The chain employs TRBV19 and TRBJ2-1, with TRBD2 as a possible D gene (6 bases). The CDR3 is 14 amino acids. V was cut by 11 bases and J by 7 bases, with 21 bases left in between. Germline V gene sequence: CDR1 LNHDA, CDR2 SQIVND (reference sequence). In DNA form, the CDR3 reads TGTGCCCTTTCGGTACGGGAGTTGAAAAATGAGCAGTTCTTC. Amino acids: CALSVRELKNEQFF.

This clonotype was detected a few times. V usage is TRBV5-6 and J usage is TRBJ2-7; TRBD2 is a possible D gene (6 bases). Trimming shortened V by 5 bases and J by 2 bases, and 8 bases separated the two germline ends. The CDR3 totals 12 residues. Germline CDR1 reads SGHDT; CDR2 reads YYEEEE. The CDR3 here is CASRGGAYEQYV. DNA for the CDR3: TGTGCCAGCAGGGGGGGAGCCTACGAGCAGTACGTC.

This clonotype was picked up a small number of times. The V and J genes are TRBV5-1 and TRBJ2-7; TRBD2 aligns across 7 bases. Germline trimming cut 0 bases from V and 2 bases from J; bases unmatched to any gene: 5. CDR1 SGHRS and CDR2 YFSETQ come from the germline V gene. This CDR3 comprises 15 residues. CDR3 coding DNA: TGCGCCAGCAGCTTGGTCGGCGGGGGAACCTACGAGCAGTACGTC. It is translated as CASSLVGGGTYEQYV.

This clonotype was seen a few times. The genes are TRBV27 and TRBJ2-1; perhaps TRBD2 as D (5 bases). This CDR3 is built from 17 residues. CDR1 and CDR2 (germline): MNHEY, SMNVEV (reference sequence). The V and J ends lost 5 bases and 9 bases respectively, with 26 bases between them. The CDR3 protein is CASSPAGVGSRVGEQFF. The CDR3 DNA follows: TGTGCCAGCAGTCCCGCGGGCGTCGGATCACGAGTGGGTGAGCAGTTCTTC.

V gene TRBV9 combines with J gene TRBJ1-2, with TRBD1 matching 7 bases. V shed 5 bases, J shed 4 bases, and the junction held 11 bases outside the gene matches. The germline gives CDR1 SGDLS, CDR2 YYNGEE. This CDR3 has 15 amino acids. CDR3 protein: CASSSGGDRAYGYTF. The CDR3 nucleotides read TGTGCCAGCAGTTCAGGAGGAGACAGGGCCTATGGCTACACCTTC.

The rearrangement joins TRBV27 to TRBJ2-3; no firm D call. Trimming cost V 3 bases and J 6 bases, with 10 bases left between them. This CDR3 has 13 amino acids. Per the germline V gene, CDR1 is MNHEY and CDR2 is SMNVEV (reference sequence). The CDR3 spells CASSFLSSDTQYF. CDR3 nucleotide sequence: TGTGCCAGCAGTTTTTTATCCTCGGATACGCAGTATTTT.

V is TRBV5-1 and J is TRBJ2-5, with D possibly being TRBD1 (6 bases). There are 14 residues in the CDR3. In germline, CDR1 is SGHRS, CDR2 YFSETQ. V shed 4 bases and J shed 5 bases, with 15 bases lying between them. The chain's CDR3 is CASSAQGPGETQYF. The CDR3, as DNA: TGCGCCAGCAGCGCGCAGGGGCCGGGGGAGACCCAGTACTTC.

The CDR3 sequence: CASSPVSSSYNEQFF. CDR3 nucleotides: TGTGCCAGCAGCCCGGTCTCAAGCTCCTACAATGAGCAGTTCTTC. This sequence joins TRBV5-6 and TRBJ2-1; D is ambiguous. The germline V gene has CDR1 SGHDT and CDR2 YYEEEE. The CDR3 is 15 residues long. With 4 bases removed from V and 0 bases from J, the gap between germline ends came to 11 bases.

This clonotype came up a few times. The chain combines TRBV12-3 or TRBV12-4 with TRBJ1-2; D perhaps matches TRBD1 (5 bases). Trimming removed 1 base from V and 3 bases from J, with 9 bases in between. This CDR3 is built from 14 residues. The CDR3: CASSLVARDYGYTF. The CDR3 nucleotides are TGTGCCAGCAGTTTAGTAGCCAGGGACTATGGCTACACCTTC.

This clonotype was seen a handful of times. The chain uses TRBV28 and TRBJ2-3; 7 nucleotides agree with TRBD2. The CDR3 consists of 14 residues. The ends lost 2 bases at V and 2 bases at J; junction bases unmatched: 1. Per germline, CDR1 MDHEN and CDR2 SYDVKM. Written as DNA, the CDR3 is TGTGCCAGCAGTTTAAGCGGGACCACAGATACGCAGTATTTT. This gives the protein CASSLSGTTDTQYF.

This clonotype turned up a few times. This chain joins TRBV20-1 and TRBJ2-3; TRBD2 agrees at 9 bases. Germline V CDR1 and CDR2: DFQATT, SNEGSKA (reference sequence). V trimming: 6 bases; J trimming: 1 base; junction bases outside the gene matches: 8. The CDR3 is 15 residues long. The CDR3: CSADLGGRGTDTQYF. The CDR3 DNA reads as TGCAGTGCAGACTTGGGCGGGAGGGGCACAGATACGCAGTATTTT.

At least ten counts were recorded for this clonotype. The V and J genes are TRBV9 and TRBJ1-1; possible D gene TRBD1, 6 bases. Between the trimmed V and J ends, which lost 0 bases and 4 bases, there was a span of 10 bases. The CDR3 sequence is 14 residues long. Germline-derived CDR1 and CDR2 are SGDLS and YYNGEE. This CDR3 reads CASSVVEGGTEAFF. The CDR3 bases are TGTGCCAGCAGCGTAGTAGAAGGGGGCACTGAAGCTTTCTTT. The full variable domain, its missing parts supplied by reference TRBV9 and TRBJ1-1, is DSGVTQTPKHLITATGQRVTLRCSPRSGDLSVYWYQQSLDQGLQFLIQYYNGEERAKGNILERFSAQQFPDLHSELNLSSLELGDSALYFCASSVVEGGTEAFFGQGTRLTVV.

This clonotype appeared a few times. The chain couples TRBV6-6 to TRBJ2-1, with TRBD2 as a possible D gene (6 bases). V was trimmed by 6 bases and J by 2 bases, leaving 8 bases between them. Germline-derived CDR1 and CDR2 are MNHNY and SVGAGI (reference sequence). CDR3 length: 13 residues. The CDR3 sequence: CASRPGAYNEQFF. CDR3 bases: TGTGCCAGCAGGCCGGGGGCCTACAATGAGCAGTTCTTC.

This clonotype was seen a single time. This sequence joins TRBV29-1 and TRBJ2-1, with 9 bases fitting TRBD2. This CDR3 has 20 residues. The V and J ends lost 0 bases and 8 bases, in that order; junction bases with no gene match: 23. Germline-derived CDR1 and CDR2 are SQVTM and ANQGSEA. DNA for the CDR3: TGCAGCGTTGAAGACCCCGCGCGAACTAGGGCGGGAGGGCGGCCGGATGAGCAGTTCTTC. Its protein product is CSVEDPARTRAGGRPDEQFF.

The chain uses TRBV4-3 and TRBJ2-7, with 8 bases aligning to TRBD2. The trim removed 0 bases at V and 3 bases at J, leaving 4 bases unmatched. The CDR3 extends over 15 amino acids. Germline V gives CDR1 LGHNA, CDR2 YSLEER. The CDR3 nucleotides are TGCGCCAGCAGCCAAGACCCGGGACTAGGCTACGAGCAGTACTTC. Its protein product is CASSQDPGLGYEQYF.

This chain links TRBV13 with TRBJ2-7; 14 bases line up with TRBD2. The germline V gene has CDR1 PRHDT and CDR2 FYEKMQ (reference sequence). This CDR3 spans 15 amino acids. The trim removed 5 bases at V and 7 bases at J, leaving 7 bases unmatched. CDR3 region: CASSPGLAGAREQYF. The CDR3 bases are TGTGCCAGCAGCCCGGGACTAGCGGGAGCTCGGGAGCAGTACTTC.

The table lists this clonotype with a few counts. The chain employs TRBV6-1 and TRBJ2-2; 12 bases are a match to TRBD2. The ends lost 5 bases at V and 9 bases at J; junction bases unmatched: 10. The germline gives CDR1 MNHNS, CDR2 SASEGT. The CDR3 spans 16 residues. CDR3 DNA: TGTGCCAGCAGTCGGGGGACTAGCGGGCGTAGGAGGGAGCTGTTTTTT. As protein: CASSRGTSGRRRELFF.

This chain links TRBV6-1 with TRBJ2-5, with D hard to call. Looked up from germline, CDR1 is MNHNS and CDR2 is SASEGT. With 6 bases removed from V and 5 bases from J, the gap between germline ends came to 13 bases. This CDR3 is 13 amino acids long. The CDR3 DNA reads as TGTGCCAGCAGCAACACAGCCTGGGAGACCCAGTACTTC. Its protein product is CASSNTAWETQYF.

V and J are TRBV12-5 and TRBJ1-1; 11 bases fit TRBD1. The CDR3 has 20 amino acids. J lost 5 bases, V lost 0 bases, and 17 bases had no gene match. Per the germline V gene, CDR1 is LGHNT and CDR2 is FRNRAP. The CDR3 protein is CASGLVLFTGQGASRTEAFF. As DNA, the CDR3 is TGTGCTAGTGGTTTGGTATTGTTTACAGGACAGGGGGCAAGTCGGACTGAAGCTTTCTTT.

This clonotype was detected a few times. V and J are TRBV12-2 and TRBJ1-1; no DNA check was done on the table's D call, TRBD1. TRBV12-2 corresponds to a pseudogene. The length of the CDR3 is 15 residues. CDR3 sequence reads: CASRSGPGLVTEAFF. The CDR3 coding sequence is TGTGCAAGTCGCTCAGGCCCAGGGCTGGTAACTGAAGCTTTCTTT.

The chain links TRBV6-1 to TRBJ2-1; TRBD2 matches 8 bases. The CDR3 totals 15 residues. V was pared by 6 bases and J by 7 bases, with 11 bases of the junction left unmatched. The germline V gene has CDR1 MNHNS and CDR2 SASEGT. This CDR3 is CASSPGRAPWNEQFF. The CDR3 DNA is TGTGCCAGCAGCCCCGGGAGGGCCCCTTGGAATGAGCAGTTCTTC.